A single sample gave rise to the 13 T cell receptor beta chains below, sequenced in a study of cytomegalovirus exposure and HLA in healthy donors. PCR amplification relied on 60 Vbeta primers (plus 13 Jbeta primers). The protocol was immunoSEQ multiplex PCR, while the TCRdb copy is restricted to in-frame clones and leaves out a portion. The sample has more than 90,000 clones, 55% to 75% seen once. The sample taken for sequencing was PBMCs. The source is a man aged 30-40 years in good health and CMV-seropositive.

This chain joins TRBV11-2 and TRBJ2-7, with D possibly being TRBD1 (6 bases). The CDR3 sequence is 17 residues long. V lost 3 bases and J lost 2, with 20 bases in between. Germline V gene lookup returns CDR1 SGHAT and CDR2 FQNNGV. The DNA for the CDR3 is TGTGCCAGCAGCTTGGGCGGGCTCAGGACAGTTGCCTACGAGCAGTACTTC. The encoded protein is CASSLGGLRTVAYEQYF.

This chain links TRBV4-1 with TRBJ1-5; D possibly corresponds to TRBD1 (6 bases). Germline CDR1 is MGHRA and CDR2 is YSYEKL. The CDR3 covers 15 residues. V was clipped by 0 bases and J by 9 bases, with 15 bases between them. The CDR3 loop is CASSQDRQAVWPQHF. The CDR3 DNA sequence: TGCGCCAGCAGCCAAGATCGACAGGCGGTATGGCCCCAGCATTTT.

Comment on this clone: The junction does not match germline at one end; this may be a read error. The CDR3 coding sequence is TGCGCCAGCAGCCGGGGACAGGGCTACAACTATAGCTACACCTTC. It translates to CASSRGQGYNYSYTF. The chain joins TRBV5-1 to TRBJ1-2, with 9 positions matching TRBD1. This CDR3 is built from 15 residues. Germline V gene data show CDR1 as SGHRS and CDR2 as YFSETQ.

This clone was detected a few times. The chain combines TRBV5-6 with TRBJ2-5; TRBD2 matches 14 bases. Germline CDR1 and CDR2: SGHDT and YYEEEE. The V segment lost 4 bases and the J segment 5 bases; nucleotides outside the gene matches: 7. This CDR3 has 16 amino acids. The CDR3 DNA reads TGTGCCAGCAGCCCGGGGACTAGCGGGAGAGGGGAGACCCAGTACTTC. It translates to CASSPGTSGRGETQYF.

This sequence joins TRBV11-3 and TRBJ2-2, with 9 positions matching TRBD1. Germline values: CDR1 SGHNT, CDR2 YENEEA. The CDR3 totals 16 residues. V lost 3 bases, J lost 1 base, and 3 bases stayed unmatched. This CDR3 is CASSFEDRGNTGELFF. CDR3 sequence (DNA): TGTGCCAGCAGCTTTGAGGACAGGGGGAACACCGGGGAGCTGTTTTTT.

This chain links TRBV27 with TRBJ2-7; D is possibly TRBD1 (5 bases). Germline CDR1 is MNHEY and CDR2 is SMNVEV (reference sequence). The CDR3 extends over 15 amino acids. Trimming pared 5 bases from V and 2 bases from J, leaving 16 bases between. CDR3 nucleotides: TGTGCCAGCAGTGTTTCAGGGCGCTCACCCTACGAGCAGTACGTC. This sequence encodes CASSVSGRSPYEQYV.

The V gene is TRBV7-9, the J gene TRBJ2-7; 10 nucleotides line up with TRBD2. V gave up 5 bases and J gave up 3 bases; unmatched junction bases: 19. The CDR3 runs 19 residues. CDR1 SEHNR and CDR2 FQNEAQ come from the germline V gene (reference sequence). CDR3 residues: CASSRRQREGQGSYYEQYV. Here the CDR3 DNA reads TGTGCCAGCAGCCGGCGCCAGCGGGAGGGCCAGGGTTCGTACTACGAGCAGTACGTC.

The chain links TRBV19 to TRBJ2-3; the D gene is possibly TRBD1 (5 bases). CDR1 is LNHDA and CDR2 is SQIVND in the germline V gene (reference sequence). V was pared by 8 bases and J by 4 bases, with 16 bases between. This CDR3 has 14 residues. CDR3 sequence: CASSKVGEADTQYF. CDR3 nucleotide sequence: TGTGCCAGTTCCAAGGTAGGGGAAGCAGATACGCAGTATTTT.

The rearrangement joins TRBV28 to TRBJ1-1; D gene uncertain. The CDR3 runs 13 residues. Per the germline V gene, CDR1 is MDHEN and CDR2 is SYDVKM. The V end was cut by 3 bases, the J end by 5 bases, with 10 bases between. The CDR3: CASSFERRTEAFF. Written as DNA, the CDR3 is TGTGCCAGCAGTTTCGAGAGGCGGACTGAAGCTTTCTTT.

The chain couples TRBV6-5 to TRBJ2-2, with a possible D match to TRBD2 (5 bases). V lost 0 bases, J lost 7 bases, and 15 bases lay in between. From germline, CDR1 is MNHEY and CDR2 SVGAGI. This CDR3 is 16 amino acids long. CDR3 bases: TGTGCCAGCAGTTACTCTAAGCTCAGCGGTAGCGGGGAGCTGTTTTTT. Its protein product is CASSYSKLSGSGELFF.

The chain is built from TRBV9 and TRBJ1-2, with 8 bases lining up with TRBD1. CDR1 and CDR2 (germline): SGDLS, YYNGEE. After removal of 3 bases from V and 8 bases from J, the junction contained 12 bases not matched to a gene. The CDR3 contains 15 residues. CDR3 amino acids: CASSARGRQGHGYTF. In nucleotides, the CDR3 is TGTGCCAGCAGCGCCCGAGGGAGACAGGGGCACGGCTACACCTTC.

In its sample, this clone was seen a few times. CDR3 amino acids: CASSSDSYGYTF. In DNA form, the CDR3 reads TGTGCCAGCAGCAGCGACAGCTATGGCTACACCTTC. This sequence joins TRBV7-9 and TRBJ1-2; tentatively, D is TRBD1 (5 bases). Trimming removed 5 bases from V and 4 bases from J, with 8 bases in between. The V gene's germline CDR1 is SEHNR and CDR2 FQNEAQ (reference sequence). The CDR3 extends over 12 amino acids.

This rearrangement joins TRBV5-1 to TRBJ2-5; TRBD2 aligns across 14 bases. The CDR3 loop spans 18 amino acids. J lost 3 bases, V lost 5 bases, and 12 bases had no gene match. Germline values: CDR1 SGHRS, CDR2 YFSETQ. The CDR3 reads CASRTRGLAGGYKETQYF. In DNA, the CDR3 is TGCGCCAGCAGGACAAGAGGACTAGCGGGGGGCTACAAAGAGACCCAGTACTTC.